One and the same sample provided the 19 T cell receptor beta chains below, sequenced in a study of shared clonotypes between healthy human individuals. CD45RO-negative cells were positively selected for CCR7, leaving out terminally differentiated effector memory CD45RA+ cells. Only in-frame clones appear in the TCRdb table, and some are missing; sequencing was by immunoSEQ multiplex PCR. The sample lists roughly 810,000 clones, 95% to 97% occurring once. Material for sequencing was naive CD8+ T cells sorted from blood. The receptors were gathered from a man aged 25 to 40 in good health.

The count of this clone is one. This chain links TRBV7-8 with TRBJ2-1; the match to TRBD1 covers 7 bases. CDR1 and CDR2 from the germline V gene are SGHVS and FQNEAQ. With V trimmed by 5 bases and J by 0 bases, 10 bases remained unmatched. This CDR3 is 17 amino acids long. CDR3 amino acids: CASSRQGEFSSYNEQFF. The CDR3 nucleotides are TGTGCCAGCAGCAGACAGGGCGAGTTTTCCTCCTACAATGAGCAGTTCTTC. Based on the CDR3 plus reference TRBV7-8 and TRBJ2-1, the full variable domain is GAGVSQSPRYKVAKRGQDVALRCDPISGHVSLFWYQQALGQGPEFLTYFQNEAQLDKSGLPSDRFFAERPEGSVSTLKIQRTQQEDSAVYLCASSRQGEFSSYNEQFFGPGTRLTVL.

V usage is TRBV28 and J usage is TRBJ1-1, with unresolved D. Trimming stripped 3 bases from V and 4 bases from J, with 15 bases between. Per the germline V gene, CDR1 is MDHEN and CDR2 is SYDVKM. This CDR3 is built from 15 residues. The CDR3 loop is CASSFGLGSSTEAFF. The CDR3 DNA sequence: TGTGCCAGCAGTTTCGGCTTGGGCAGCTCCACTGAAGCTTTCTTT.

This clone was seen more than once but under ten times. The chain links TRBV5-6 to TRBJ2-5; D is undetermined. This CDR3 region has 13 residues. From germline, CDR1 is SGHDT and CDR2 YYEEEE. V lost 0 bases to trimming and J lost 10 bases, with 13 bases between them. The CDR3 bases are TGTGCCAGCAGCTTGGAAACGGAAGGTCTCCAGTACTTC. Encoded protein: CASSLETEGLQYF.

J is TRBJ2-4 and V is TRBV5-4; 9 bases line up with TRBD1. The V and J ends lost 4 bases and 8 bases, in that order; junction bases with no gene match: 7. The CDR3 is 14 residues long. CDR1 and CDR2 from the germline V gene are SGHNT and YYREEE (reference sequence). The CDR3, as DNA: TGTGCCAGCAGCCAGGACAGGGGTGGGGACATTCAGTACTTC. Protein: CASSQDRGGDIQYF. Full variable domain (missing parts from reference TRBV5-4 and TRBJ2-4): ETGVTQSPTHLIKTRGQQVTLRCSSQSGHNTVSWYQQALGQGPQFIFQYYREEENGRGNFPPRFSGLQFPNYSSELNVNALELDDSALYLCASSQDRGGDIQYFGAGTRLSVL.

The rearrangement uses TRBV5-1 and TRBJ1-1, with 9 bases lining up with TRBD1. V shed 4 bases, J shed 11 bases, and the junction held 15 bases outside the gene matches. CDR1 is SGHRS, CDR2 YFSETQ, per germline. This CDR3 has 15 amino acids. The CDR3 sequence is CASSPNRDREFSAFF. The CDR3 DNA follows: TGCGCCAGCAGCCCGAACCGGGACAGGGAGTTCTCCGCTTTCTTT.

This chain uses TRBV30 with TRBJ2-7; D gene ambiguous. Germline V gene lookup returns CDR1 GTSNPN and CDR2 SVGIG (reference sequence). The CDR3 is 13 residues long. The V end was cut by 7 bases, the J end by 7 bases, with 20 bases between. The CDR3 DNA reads TGTGCCTACAGCTACGCCCCCGCCGCAGAGCAGTACTTC. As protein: CAYSYAPAAEQYF.

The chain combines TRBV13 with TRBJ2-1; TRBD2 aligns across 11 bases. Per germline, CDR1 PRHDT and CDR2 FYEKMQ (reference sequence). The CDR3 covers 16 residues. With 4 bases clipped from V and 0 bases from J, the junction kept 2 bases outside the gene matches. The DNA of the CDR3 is TGTGCCAGCAGCTCAACTAGCGGGAGCTCCTACAATGAGCAGTTCTTC. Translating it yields CASSSTSGSSYNEQFF.

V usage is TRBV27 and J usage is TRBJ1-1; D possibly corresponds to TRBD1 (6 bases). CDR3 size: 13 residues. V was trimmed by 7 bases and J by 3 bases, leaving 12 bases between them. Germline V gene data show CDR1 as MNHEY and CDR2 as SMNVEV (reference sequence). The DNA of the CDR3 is TGTGCCAGCAAAGGGGGGGTCTACACTGAAGCTTTCTTT. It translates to CASKGGVYTEAFF.

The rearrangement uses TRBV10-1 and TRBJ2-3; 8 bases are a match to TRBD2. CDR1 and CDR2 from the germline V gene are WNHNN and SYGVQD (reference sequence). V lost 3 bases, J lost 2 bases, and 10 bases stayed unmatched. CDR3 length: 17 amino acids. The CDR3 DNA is TGCGCCAGCAGTGACCCTCCAGCGGGAGTGGCCACAGATACGCAGTATTTT. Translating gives CASSDPPAGVATDTQYF.

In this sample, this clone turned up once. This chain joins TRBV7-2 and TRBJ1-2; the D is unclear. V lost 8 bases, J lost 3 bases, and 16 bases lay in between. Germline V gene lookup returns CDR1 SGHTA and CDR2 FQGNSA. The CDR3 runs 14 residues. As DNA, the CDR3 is TGTGCCAGCCGGTCGATAACGGAGGACTATGGCTACACCTTC. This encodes CASRSITEDYGYTF.

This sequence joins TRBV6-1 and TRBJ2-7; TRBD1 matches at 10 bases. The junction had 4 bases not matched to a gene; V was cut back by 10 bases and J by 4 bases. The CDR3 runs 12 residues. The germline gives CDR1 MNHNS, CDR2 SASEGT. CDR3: CATRQGAYEQYF. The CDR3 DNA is TGTGCCACCAGACAGGGGGCATACGAGCAGTACTTC.

The CDR3 sequence is CASSLFANEQFF. CDR3 coding DNA: TGTGCCAGCAGCTTATTTGCGAATGAGCAGTTCTTC. The chain couples TRBV11-2 to TRBJ2-1; D uncertain. The CDR3 covers 12 residues. Germline-derived CDR1 and CDR2 are SGHAT and FQNNGV. V dropped 2 bases and J dropped 7 bases, with 6 bases sitting between them.

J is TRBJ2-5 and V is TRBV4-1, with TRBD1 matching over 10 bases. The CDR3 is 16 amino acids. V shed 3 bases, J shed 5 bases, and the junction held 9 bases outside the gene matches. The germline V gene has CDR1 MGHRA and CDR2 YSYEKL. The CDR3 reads CASSQGRGQGGETQYF. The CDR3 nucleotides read TGCGCCAGCAGCCAGGGTAGAGGACAGGGGGGGGAGACCCAGTACTTC.

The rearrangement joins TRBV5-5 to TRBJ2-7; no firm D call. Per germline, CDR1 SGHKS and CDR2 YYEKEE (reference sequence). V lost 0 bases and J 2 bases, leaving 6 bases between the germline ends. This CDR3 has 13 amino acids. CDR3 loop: CASSLDVAYEQYF. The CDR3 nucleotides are TGTGCCAGCAGCTTGGACGTAGCCTACGAGCAGTACTTC.

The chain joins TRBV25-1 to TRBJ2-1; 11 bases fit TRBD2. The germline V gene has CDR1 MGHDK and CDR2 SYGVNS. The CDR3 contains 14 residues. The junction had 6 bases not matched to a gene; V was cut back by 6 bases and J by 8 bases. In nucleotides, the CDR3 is TGTGCCAGCAGCACTAGCGGGAGTGAGTATGAGCAGTTCTTC. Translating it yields CASSTSGSEYEQFF.

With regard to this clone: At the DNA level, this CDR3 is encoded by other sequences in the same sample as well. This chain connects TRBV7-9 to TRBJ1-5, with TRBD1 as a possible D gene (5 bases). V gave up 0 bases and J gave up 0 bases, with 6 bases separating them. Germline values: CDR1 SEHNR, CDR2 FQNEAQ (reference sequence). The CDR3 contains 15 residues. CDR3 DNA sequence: TGTGCCAGCAGCTTAGCGGGGGGTAGCAATCAGCCCCAGCATTTT. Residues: CASSLAGGSNQPQHF. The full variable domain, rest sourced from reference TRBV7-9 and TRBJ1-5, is DTGVSQNPRHKITKRGQNVTFRCDPISEHNRLYWYRQTLGQGPEFLTYFQNEAQLEKSRLLSDRFSAERPKGSFSTLEIQRTEQGDSAMYLCASSLAGGSNQPQHFGDGTRLSIL.

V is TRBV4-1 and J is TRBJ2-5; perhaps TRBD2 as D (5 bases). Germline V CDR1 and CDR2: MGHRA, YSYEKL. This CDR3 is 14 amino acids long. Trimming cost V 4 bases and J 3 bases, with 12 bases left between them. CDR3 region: CASSRVGIEETQYF. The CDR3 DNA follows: TGCGCCAGCAGCCGGGTCGGGATCGAAGAGACCCAGTACTTC.

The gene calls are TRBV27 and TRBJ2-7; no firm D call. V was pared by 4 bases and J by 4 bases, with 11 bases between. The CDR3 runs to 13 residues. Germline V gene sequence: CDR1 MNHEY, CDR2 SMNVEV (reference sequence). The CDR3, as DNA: TGTGCCAGCAGTTCACGGGCCCTTTACGAGCAGTACTTC. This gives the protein CASSSRALYEQYF.

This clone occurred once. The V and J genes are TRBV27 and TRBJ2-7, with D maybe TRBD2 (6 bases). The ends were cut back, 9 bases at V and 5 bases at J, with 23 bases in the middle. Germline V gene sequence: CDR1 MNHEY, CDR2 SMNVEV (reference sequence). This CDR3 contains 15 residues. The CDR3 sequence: CARTTLRLVLHEQYF. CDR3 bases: TGTGCCAGGACTACCCTGAGACTAGTTCTCCACGAGCAGTACTTC.